Below, 10 T cell receptor beta chains from the same sample are listed, as sequenced in a study of T cell changes during pregnancy in multiple sclerosis. Profiling relied on immunoSEQ multiplex PCR, and the TCRdb table lists in-frame clones only, not all of them. Of about 60,000 clones listed, approximately 91% are singletons. Sample: peripheral blood, taken in the second trimester of pregnancy. The source of these receptors is a female donor with multiple sclerosis, enrolled in a pregnancy study.

The genes are TRBV7-2 and TRBJ2-7, with 9 bases lining up with TRBD2. V lost 3 bases to trimming and J lost 6 bases; unmatched junction nucleotides: 6. CDR3 length: 14 amino acids. From germline, CDR1 is SGHTA and CDR2 FQGNSA. The CDR3 nucleotides are TGTGCCAGCAGCTTCGGCGGGGGGGCAACCGAGCAGTACTTC. This gives the protein CASSFGGGATEQYF.

The chain carries TRBV5-6 and TRBJ2-2, with 8 bases aligning to TRBD1. The CDR3 has 16 residues. The V and J ends lost 4 bases and 5 bases, in that order; junction bases with no gene match: 10. Germline loops: CDR1 SGHDT, CDR2 YYEEEE. As DNA, the CDR3 is TGTGCCAGCAGCAGACAGGGGTCGGTCTTAACCGGGGAGCTGTTTTTT. It specifies CASSRQGSVLTGELFF.

This sequence joins TRBV19 and TRBJ1-2; D may be TRBD1 (5 bases). Germline lookup yields CDR1 LNHDA and CDR2 SQIVND (reference sequence). V was trimmed by 7 bases and J by 4 bases, leaving 16 bases between them. CDR3 size: 14 residues. In nucleotides, the CDR3 is TGTGCCAGTAACCGCCCGGGACTGTTCTATGGCTACACCTTC. This gives the protein CASNRPGLFYGYTF.

The chain links TRBV19 to TRBJ1-2, with D hard to call. V was pared by 3 bases and J by 3 bases, with 8 bases between. Germline V lookup: CDR1 LNHDA, CDR2 SQIVND (reference sequence). The CDR3 is 13 residues long. The CDR3 spells CASSMQAHYGYTF. CDR3 coding DNA: TGTGCCAGTAGTATGCAGGCCCACTATGGCTACACCTTC.

J is TRBJ2-5 and V is TRBV7-6; D is perhaps TRBD1 (5 bases). The germline V gene has CDR1 SGHVS and CDR2 FNYEAQ. V was trimmed by 5 bases and J by 2 bases, leaving 12 bases between them. The CDR3 has 14 residues. This CDR3 is CASSPGQGQETQYF. The CDR3 nucleotides read TGTGCCAGCAGCCCCGGACAAGGACAAGAGACCCAGTACTTC.

A few counts support this clone. V is TRBV30 and J is TRBJ1-6; D uncertain. Trimming stripped 0 bases from V and 10 bases from J, with 10 bases between. The CDR3 sequence is 13 residues long. The germline gives CDR1 GTSNPN, CDR2 SVGIG (reference sequence). CDR3 DNA: TGTGCCTGGAGTGTAACTTCGAGATCACCCCTCCACTTT. Its translation is CAWSVTSRSPLHF.

This clone was recorded only once. The chain combines TRBV28 with TRBJ2-7, with D possibly TRBD2 on 6 matching bases. The V end lost 8 bases, the J end lost 3 bases, and 32 bases lay between the germline ends. Germline CDR1 MDHEN, CDR2 SYDVKM. The CDR3 extends over 19 amino acids. Written as DNA, the CDR3 is TGTGCCAGCTTAGGGGCATCGGGAGCAGGCCGAGGGCGGTTCTACGAGCAGTACTTC. Its translation: CASLGASGAGRGRFYEQYF. Full variable domain (remainder filled in from reference TRBV28 and TRBJ2-7): DVKVTQSSRYLVKRTGEKVFLECVQDMDHENMFWYRQDPGLGLRLIYFSYDVKMKEKGDIPEGYSVSREKKERFSLILESASTNQTSMYLCASLGASGAGRGRFYEQYFGPGTRLTVT.

The chain has TRBV5-1 and TRBJ2-5, with 13 bases fitting TRBD2. The CDR3 is made up of 17 amino acids. The V gene's germline CDR1 is SGHRS and CDR2 YFSETQ. V trimming: 7 bases; J trimming: 5 bases; junction bases outside the gene matches: 14. The CDR3 protein is CASCMMGLAGTPETQYF. The CDR3 DNA follows: TGCGCCAGCTGTATGATGGGACTAGCGGGGACCCCGGAGACCCAGTACTTC. The whole variable domain, remainder taken from reference TRBV5-1 and TRBJ2-5, is KAGVTQTPRYLIKTRGQQVTLSCSPISGHRSVSWYQQTPGQGLQFLFEYFSETQRNKGNFPGRFSGRQFSNSRSEMNVSTLELGDSALYLCASCMMGLAGTPETQYFGPGTRLLVL.

This clone showed up just once. The chain employs TRBV2 and TRBJ2-1; TRBD2 agrees at 9 bases. Germline loops: CDR1 SNHLY, CDR2 FYNNEI. CDR3 size: 16 residues. The J segment lost 6 bases and the V segment lost 6 bases, leaving 12 bases of the junction unmatched. The CDR3, as DNA: TGTGCCAGCAGCCCTGGGGGCCTAGCGGGGATCAATGAGCAGTTCTTC. Its protein is CASSPGGLAGINEQFF.

The J gene is TRBJ2-3, the V gene TRBV7-2, with no clear D. This CDR3 spans 15 amino acids. Trimming pared 1 base from V and 3 bases from J, leaving 11 bases between. CDR1 and CDR2 from the germline V gene are SGHTA and FQGNSA. This CDR3 is CASSLGSVKTDTQYF. CDR3 nucleotide sequence: TGTGCCAGCAGCTTAGGGAGCGTAAAAACAGATACGCAGTATTTT.